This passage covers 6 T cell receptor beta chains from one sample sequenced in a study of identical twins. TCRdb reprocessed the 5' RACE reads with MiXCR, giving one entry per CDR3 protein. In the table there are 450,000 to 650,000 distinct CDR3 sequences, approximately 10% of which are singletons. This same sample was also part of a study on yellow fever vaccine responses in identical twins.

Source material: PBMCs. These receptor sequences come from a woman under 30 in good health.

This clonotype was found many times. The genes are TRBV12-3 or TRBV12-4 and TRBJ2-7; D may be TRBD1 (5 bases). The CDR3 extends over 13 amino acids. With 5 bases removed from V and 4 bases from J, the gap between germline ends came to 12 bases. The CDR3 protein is CASSSETAYEQYF. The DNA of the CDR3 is TGTGCCAGCAGTAGCGAGACAGCTTACGAGCAGTACTTC.

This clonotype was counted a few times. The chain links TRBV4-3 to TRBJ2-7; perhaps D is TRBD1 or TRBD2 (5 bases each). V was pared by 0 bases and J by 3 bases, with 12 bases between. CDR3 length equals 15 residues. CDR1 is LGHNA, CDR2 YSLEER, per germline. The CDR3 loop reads CASSQDRGGGYEQYF. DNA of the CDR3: TGCGCCAGCAGCCAAGATAGGGGTGGGGGCTACGAGCAGTACTTC.

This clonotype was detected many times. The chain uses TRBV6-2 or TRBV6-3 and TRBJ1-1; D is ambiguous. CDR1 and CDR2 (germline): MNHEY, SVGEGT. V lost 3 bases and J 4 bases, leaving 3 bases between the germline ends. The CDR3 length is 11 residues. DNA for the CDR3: TGTGCCAGCAGTTATCCCACTGAAGCTTTCTTT. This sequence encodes CASSYPTEAFF.

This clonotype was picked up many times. CDR3: CASSLAAGGTDTQYF. The CDR3 region has the DNA TGTGCCAGCAGCTTAGCGGCGGGGGGCACAGATACGCAGTATTTT. V usage is TRBV7-8 and J usage is TRBJ2-3; 7 positions match TRBD2. There are 15 residues in the CDR3. V shed 0 bases and J 1 base; nucleotides not matched to a gene: 1. Germline V gene sequence: CDR1 SGHVS, CDR2 FQNEAQ.

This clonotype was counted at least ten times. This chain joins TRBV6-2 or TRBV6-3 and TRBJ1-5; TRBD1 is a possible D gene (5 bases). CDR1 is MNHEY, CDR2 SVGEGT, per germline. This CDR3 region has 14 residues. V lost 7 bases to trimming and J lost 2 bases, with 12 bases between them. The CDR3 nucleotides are TGTGCCAGCAAACCGAAAGGGGGCAATCAGCCCCAGCATTTT. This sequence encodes CASKPKGGNQPQHF.

As DNA, the CDR3 is TGTGCCAGCAGTATTGGACAGGGGGGTGGTTACGAGCAGTACTTC. It codes for CASSIGQGGGYEQYF. This chain connects TRBV6-1 to TRBJ2-7; TRBD1 aligns across 10 bases. From germline, CDR1 is MNHNS and CDR2 SASEGT. V lost 5 bases to trimming and J lost 4 bases; unmatched junction nucleotides: 8. This CDR3 is 15 amino acids long.